This T cell receptor beta chain was sequenced for a study of blood T cell repertoires in COVID-19 (dated by TCRdb to 2020 to 2021). Study-level background: Samples covering the acute and convalescent phases of COVID-19 were provided by collaborators in the United States, Italy and Spain. The repertoires were released in a freely available public database meant as a resource for research on the immune response to SARS-CoV-2. The samples were drawn from two sources: the first 160 participants of the ongoing ImmuneRACE study, and fewer than 1,500 subjects contributed by 6 global collaborators. Where available, HLA class I and class II types were taken from metadata supplied by the sample provider and were not determined by assay-based typing. Deeply sampled blood TCRbeta repertoires from subjects exposed to, actively infected with, or recovered from COVID-19 were included in the dataset. The material from the prospective study consisted of cDNA or gDNA derived from T cells, B-cell-depleted T cells, or PBMCs. Nearly every sample came with metadata listing a de-identified subject ID, COVID-19 status, age in years and sex.

Each collaborating institution followed its own protocols to collect whole blood in K2EDTA tubes. For TCRbeta analysis, collaborators shipped samples as frozen whole blood, isolated PBMCs, or DNA extracted from either of those sample types. Results and caveats for the whole study, not just this receptor: The quantity of clinical and demographic metadata differed by source and by participant and was supplied without curation.

TCRbeta CDR3 regions were amplified from genomic DNA using the immunoSEQ Assay, a bias-controlled multiplex PCR. The paper's processing steps were these. The number of nucleated cells in each sample was estimated from the amplification of reference gene primers within the assay. To quantify the absolute abundance of each unique TCRbeta CDR3 rearrangement, sequence reads were collapsed and filtered. For each sample, productive Simpson clonality was calculated as the square root of Simpson's diversity index over productive rearrangements. As stored in TCRdb, this immuneACCESS dataset retains in-frame rearrangements with V and J assigned. A fraction of the clones does not appear; measured against another copy, unresolved V genes explain less than half of the discrepancy, and the remainder lacks a known reason. V, J and clone size reflect that table, while D and trimming were determined from the DNA. Present in this sample are around 160,000 clones, roughly 78% of which were seen just once. In total, the top ten clones hold nearly 15% of the sample.

A remark on this clone: No antigen is known for it. Within one base of it there is no much larger clone, and no base qualities were kept.

Trimming removed 5 bases from V and 0 bases from J, leaving 10 bases between the germline ends. Looking up the germline V gene yields CDR1 KGHSH and CDR2 LQKENI. The CDR3 spans 14 residues, from the cysteine through the phenylalanine. The read is trimmed to its CDR3 DNA, 42 bases read in frame from base 1. The sequence joins TRBV18 to TRBJ1-2; the D gene remains uncertain. Sequenced input: peripheral blood. This receptor was identified in a human donor with acute or convalescent COVID-19. The donor label of this sample is uncertain. The base sequence is TGTGCCAGCTCATCAGGCAGACCTAACTATGGCTACACCTTC. The resulting protein is CASSSGRPNYGYTF.